This T cell receptor (beta chain) originates from a study of blood T cell repertoires in COVID-19. Study at large: Samples of COVID-19 (acute and convalescent) were obtained from the United States, Italy and Spain.

Trimming removed 2 bases at V and 0 bases at J, with 12 bases between. This CDR3 has 16 residues. Germline CDR1 SNHLY, CDR2 FYNNEI. In the original analysis: Using reference gene primer amplification, nucleated cell counts were estimated. Produced via immunoSEQ multiplex PCR; TCRdb's table is partial and in-frame only. V, J and clone size derive from that table, while D and trimming were established from the DNA sequence. The sample includes fewer than 300,000 clones, roughly 85% of them seen just once. Sequenced: peripheral blood. The clonotype was recovered from a man aged 45-65 years with active or convalescent COVID-19. V usage is TRBV2 and J usage is TRBJ2-3; the D gene is possibly TRBD2 (6 bases). CDR3 sequence reads: CASSESAGPSTDTQYF. CDR3 bases: TGTGCCAGCAGTGAATCGGCGGGGCCTAGCACAGATACGCAGTATTTT.